A single sample is the source of the 28 T cell receptor beta chains below, sequenced in a study of siplizumab effects on memory and regulatory T cells. Some clones are missing from TCRdb's copy, which holds only in-frame ones; the method was immunoSEQ multiplex PCR. The table includes some 100,000 clones, more than 85% detected once. The sequenced material came from CD4+ T cells sorted from blood. These receptors were obtained from a human donor in good health.

The V and J genes are TRBV7-2 and TRBJ1-1; D is uncertain. CDR3 length: 12 amino acids. Germline values: CDR1 SGHTA, CDR2 FQGNSA. V was trimmed by 2 bases and J by 2 bases, leaving 3 bases between them. CDR3 DNA sequence: TGTGCCAGCAGCTTAATTAACACTGAAGCTTTCTTT. This encodes CASSLINTEAFF.

This clone came up once. This rearrangement joins TRBV9 to TRBJ2-2, with no clear D. The CDR3 consists of 15 residues. Between the trimmed V and J ends, which lost 1 base and 4 bases, there was a span of 11 bases. In germline, CDR1 is SGDLS, CDR2 YYNGEE. In DNA form, the CDR3 reads TGTGCCAGCAGCGTATCCCCCGGAAGCACCGGGGAGCTGTTTTTT. Amino acid sequence: CASSVSPGSTGELFF.

In the case of this clone: Sequence at one end of the junction differs from germline and may be a read error. The gene calls are TRBV2 and TRBJ2-7, with D perhaps matching TRBD1 (5 bases). This CDR3 spans 13 amino acids. Per the germline V gene, CDR1 is SNHLY and CDR2 is FYNNEI. CDR3 loop: CASSEETVKGHNF. Written as DNA, the CDR3 is TGTGCCAGCAGTGAAGAGACAGTAAAGGGCCACAACTTC.

The chain uses TRBV25-1 and TRBJ2-6; TRBD2 matches at 9 bases. J was trimmed by 0 bases and V by 5 bases; bases with no gene match: 2. Germline values: CDR1 MGHDK, CDR2 SYGVNS. The CDR3 contains 16 residues. The CDR3 sequence: CASSIAGASGANVLTF. CDR3 sequence (DNA): TGTGCCAGCAGTATAGCGGGAGCCTCTGGGGCCAACGTCCTGACTTTC.

This clone has only one observation. V and J are TRBV2 and TRBJ1-5; the match to TRBD1 covers 8 bases. The J segment lost 0 bases and the V segment lost 8 bases, leaving 6 bases of the junction unmatched. The CDR3 is 15 residues long. Germline CDR1 is SNHLY and CDR2 is FYNNEI. In DNA, the CDR3 is TGTGCCAGCCGGGACAGGATAAGTAGCAATCAGCCCCAGCATTTT. Translating it yields CASRDRISSNQPQHF.

This clone turned up a few times. This chain joins TRBV2 and TRBJ1-6; D may be TRBD1 (5 bases). CDR1 is SNHLY, CDR2 FYNNEI, per germline. With 8 bases removed from V and 6 bases from J, the gap between germline ends came to 17 bases. The CDR3 covers 15 residues. The CDR3 sequence is CASELQQGSNSPLHF. The CDR3 bases are TGTGCCAGCGAGCTCCAGCAGGGATCTAATTCACCCCTCCACTTT.

The gene calls are TRBV5-5 and TRBJ2-7; D gene unclear. The germline V gene has CDR1 SGHKS and CDR2 YYEKEE (reference sequence). The V and J ends lost 6 bases and 0 bases respectively, with 16 bases between them. The CDR3 has 15 amino acids. CDR3 nucleotides: TGTGCCAGCAAATCCCATGGCGACCGCTCCTACGAGCAGTACTTC. Protein sequence: CASKSHGDRSYEQYF.

The chain is built from TRBV9 and TRBJ1-2; no firm D call. V was clipped by 0 bases and J by 5 bases, with 14 bases between them. Per germline, CDR1 SGDLS and CDR2 YYNGEE. The CDR3 extends over 15 amino acids. In DNA form, the CDR3 reads TGTGCCAGCAGCGTAGCAAGGGAGGGCCTGTATGGCTACACCTTC. Translated, it gives CASSVAREGLYGYTF.

As DNA, the CDR3 is TGTGCCAGCAGCACCCGGGACAGGGTGATGGGCACTGAAGCTTTCTTT. It translates to CASSTRDRVMGTEAFF. This chain connects TRBV9 to TRBJ1-1; 9 nucleotides match TRBD1. The CDR3 runs to 16 residues. With 4 bases clipped from V and 4 bases from J, the junction kept 11 bases outside the gene matches. CDR1 is SGDLS, CDR2 YYNGEE, per germline. The full variable domain, with the rest looked up from reference TRBV9 and TRBJ1-1, is DSGVTQTPKHLITATGQRVTLRCSPRSGDLSVYWYQQSLDQGLQFLIQYYNGEERAKGNILERFSAQQFPDLHSELNLSSLELGDSALYFCASSTRDRVMGTEAFFGQGTRLTVV.

There are a few counts of this clone. The gene calls are TRBV19 and TRBJ2-7; 8 nucleotides align to TRBD1. CDR3 length: 14 residues. V lost 9 bases, J lost 5 bases, and 12 bases stayed unmatched. In germline, CDR1 is LNHDA, CDR2 SQIVND (reference sequence). CDR3 region: CASRNRGWSHEQYF. For the CDR3, the DNA is TGTGCCAGCCGAAACAGGGGGTGGTCGCACGAGCAGTACTTC.

CDR3 DNA sequence: TGCGCCAGCAGCTTGTGGGCAGGGGGCGGCTACGAGCAGTACTTC. It is translated as CASSLWAGGGYEQYF. The J gene is TRBJ2-7, the V gene TRBV5-1; 8 bases agree with TRBD1. CDR3 size: 15 residues. The germline V gene encodes CDR1 SGHRS and CDR2 YFSETQ. Losses at the gene ends were 1 base for V and 3 bases for J; bases not matched to a gene: 6. The variable domain in full, with the rest retrieved from reference TRBV5-1 and TRBJ2-7, is KAGVTQTPRYLIKTRGQQVTLSCSPISGHRSVSWYQQTPGQGLQFLFEYFSETQRNKGNFPGRFSGRQFSNSRSEMNVSTLELGDSALYLCASSLWAGGGYEQYFGPGTRLTVT.

The chain joins TRBV7-9 to TRBJ2-7; the D is unclear. In germline, CDR1 is SEHNR, CDR2 FQNEAQ (reference sequence). This CDR3 comprises 15 residues. V lost 2 bases and J 0 bases, leaving 11 bases between the germline ends. CDR3 sequence: CASSLPVTSSYEQYF. The CDR3 nucleotides read TGTGCCAGCAGCTTACCCGTCACAAGCTCCTACGAGCAGTACTTC.

The chain couples TRBV2 to TRBJ1-5; D is perhaps TRBD1 (5 bases). CDR1 and CDR2 (germline): SNHLY, FYNNEI. V lost 0 bases, J lost 7 bases, and 13 bases lay in between. The CDR3 is made up of 15 amino acids. The chain's CDR3 is CASSEALQGGQPQHF. The DNA of the CDR3 is TGTGCCAGCAGTGAAGCGTTGCAGGGAGGGCAGCCCCAGCATTTT.

The chain is built from TRBV2 and TRBJ2-1, with 7 bases that match TRBD2. Germline values: CDR1 SNHLY, CDR2 FYNNEI. J was trimmed by 7 bases and V by 6 bases; bases with no gene match: 0. The CDR3 extends over 11 amino acids. The chain's CDR3 is CASRLANEQFF. Written as DNA, the CDR3 is TGTGCCAGCAGACTAGCGAATGAGCAGTTCTTC.

The chain recombines TRBV6-5 with TRBJ1-2, with TRBD1 as a possible D gene (5 bases). This CDR3 has 15 amino acids. Germline V CDR1 and CDR2: MNHEY, SVGAGI. V lost 1 base and J 4 bases, leaving 13 bases between the germline ends. This chain's CDR3 is CASSYYGGVSYGYTF. The CDR3 coding sequence is TGTGCCAGCAGTTACTACGGGGGAGTTAGCTATGGCTACACCTTC.

J is TRBJ1-4 and V is TRBV28; D remains unclear. Germline CDR1 reads MDHEN; CDR2 reads SYDVKM. This CDR3 has 13 residues. V lost 6 bases and J lost 8, with 13 bases in between. DNA for the CDR3: TGTGCCAGCAGCGGGCAGGTAAACGAAAAACTGTTTTTT. Protein sequence: CASSGQVNEKLFF.

This clone has only one observation. The germline gene is not matched at one end of the junction; a read error may be the cause. This chain uses TRBV30 with TRBJ1-6; D is undetermined. This CDR3 is built from 12 residues. Per germline, CDR1 GTSNPN and CDR2 SVGIG (reference sequence). The DNA for the CDR3 is TGTGCCTGGAGCCTTGGCCACCGGGAGGTCCGCTTT. Protein product: CAWSLGHREVRF.

This clone has just one count. The V and J genes are TRBV6-4 and TRBJ2-3, with 11 positions matching TRBD2. The CDR3 runs 15 residues. CDR1 and CDR2 (germline): MRHNA, SNTAGT. J lost 5 bases, V lost 2 bases, and 3 bases had no gene match. The CDR3, as DNA: TGTGCCAGCAGTGACCTAGCGGGGGGTGTAGATACGCAGTATTTT. It translates to CASSDLAGGVDTQYF.

This chain links TRBV18 with TRBJ2-7; 9 nucleotides match TRBD1. Trimming removed 0 bases from V and 6 bases from J; junction bases left unmatched: 6. Germline values: CDR1 KGHSH, CDR2 LQKENI. The CDR3 spans 15 residues. The CDR3 coding sequence is TGTGCCAGCTCACCACCGGGGGACAGGGCGGGCGAGCAGTACTTC. Its translation: CASSPPGDRAGEQYF.

The chain couples TRBV5-1 to TRBJ1-2, with 7 bases matching TRBD1. V gave up 0 bases and J gave up 2 bases; unmatched junction bases: 19. Germline V gives CDR1 SGHRS, CDR2 YFSETQ. The CDR3 is 20 amino acids. CDR3 protein: CASSLGSRSGQGDENYGYTF. CDR3 in DNA: TGCGCCAGCAGCTTGGGATCTCGGAGCGGGCAGGGGGATGAAAACTATGGCTACACCTTC.

The V call is TRBV30, the J call TRBJ1-1; D unresolved. Per the germline V gene, CDR1 is GTSNPN and CDR2 is SVGIG (reference sequence). The CDR3 sequence is 18 residues long. V dropped 2 bases and J dropped 0 bases, with 22 bases sitting between them. CDR3 amino acids: CAWSNGLSTSDMNTEAFF. In DNA, the CDR3 is TGTGCCTGGAGTAATGGTTTATCGACATCCGACATGAACACTGAAGCTTTCTTT.

V usage is TRBV7-8 and J usage is TRBJ1-6; TRBD1 matches 9 bases. Trimming removed 0 bases from V and 7 bases from J; junction bases left unmatched: 4. The germline gives CDR1 SGHVS, CDR2 FQNEAQ. This CDR3 is built from 16 residues. CDR3 in amino acids: CASSLALGQGNSPLHF. The CDR3 coding sequence is TGTGCCAGCAGCTTAGCGCTGGGACAGGGAAATTCACCCCTCCACTTT.

The genes are TRBV5-1 and TRBJ1-3, with 7 bases identical to TRBD1. After removal of 5 bases from V and 2 bases from J, the junction contained 10 bases not matched to a gene. The CDR3 runs to 16 residues. The V gene's germline CDR1 is SGHRS and CDR2 YFSETQ. The CDR3 here is CASRTITGEPGNTIYF. CDR3 DNA: TGCGCCAGCAGGACGATTACAGGGGAACCTGGAAACACCATATATTTT.

The sample holds one count of this clone. The chain combines TRBV29-1 with TRBJ2-3, with 8 bases matching TRBD2. The CDR3 runs to 13 residues. Per the germline V gene, CDR1 is SQVTM and CDR2 is ANQGSEA. Germline trimming cut 7 bases from V and 2 bases from J; bases unmatched to any gene: 5. CDR3 amino acids: CSATSGNTDTQYF. In DNA, the CDR3 is TGCAGCGCAACTAGCGGTAACACAGATACGCAGTATTTT.

The rearrangement links TRBV11-2 to TRBJ1-2, with 9 bases aligning to TRBD1. Germline V gene lookup returns CDR1 SGHAT and CDR2 FQNNGV. The ends lost 3 bases at V and 7 bases at J; junction bases unmatched: 6. This CDR3 spans 14 amino acids. The CDR3 DNA is TGTGCCAGCAGCTTCCGGGACAGGGAGGGTGGCTACACCTTC. This sequence encodes CASSFRDREGGYTF.

The chain couples TRBV5-1 to TRBJ2-2; possible D gene TRBD1, 6 bases. Between the trimmed V and J ends, which lost 4 bases and 3 bases, there was a span of 13 bases. The CDR3 has 15 residues. Germline assignment: CDR1 SGHRS and CDR2 YFSETQ. The CDR3 DNA sequence: TGCGCCAGCAGCCGGGGACAAGGGGACACCGGGGAGCTGTTTTTT. Protein product: CASSRGQGDTGELFF.

The chain joins TRBV28 to TRBJ2-4, with a possible D match to TRBD2 (6 bases). V gave up 1 base and J gave up 4 bases, with 14 bases separating them. This CDR3 has 16 residues. Germline V gene lookup returns CDR1 MDHEN and CDR2 SYDVKM. The CDR3 here is CASSLYGGADKNIQYF. The CDR3 DNA sequence: TGTGCCAGCAGTTTATACGGCGGGGCAGATAAAAACATTCAGTACTTC.

V usage is TRBV23-1 and J usage is TRBJ1-5; possibly TRBD1 for D (6 bases). TRBV23-1 is an ORF, with its function uncertain. V dropped 1 base and J dropped 1 base, with 14 bases sitting between them. This CDR3 is 17 amino acids long. The CDR3 is CASSQFPCTGSNQPQHF. The CDR3 coding sequence is TGCGCCAGCAGTCAATTTCCCTGTACAGGGAGCAATCAGCCCCAGCATTTT.